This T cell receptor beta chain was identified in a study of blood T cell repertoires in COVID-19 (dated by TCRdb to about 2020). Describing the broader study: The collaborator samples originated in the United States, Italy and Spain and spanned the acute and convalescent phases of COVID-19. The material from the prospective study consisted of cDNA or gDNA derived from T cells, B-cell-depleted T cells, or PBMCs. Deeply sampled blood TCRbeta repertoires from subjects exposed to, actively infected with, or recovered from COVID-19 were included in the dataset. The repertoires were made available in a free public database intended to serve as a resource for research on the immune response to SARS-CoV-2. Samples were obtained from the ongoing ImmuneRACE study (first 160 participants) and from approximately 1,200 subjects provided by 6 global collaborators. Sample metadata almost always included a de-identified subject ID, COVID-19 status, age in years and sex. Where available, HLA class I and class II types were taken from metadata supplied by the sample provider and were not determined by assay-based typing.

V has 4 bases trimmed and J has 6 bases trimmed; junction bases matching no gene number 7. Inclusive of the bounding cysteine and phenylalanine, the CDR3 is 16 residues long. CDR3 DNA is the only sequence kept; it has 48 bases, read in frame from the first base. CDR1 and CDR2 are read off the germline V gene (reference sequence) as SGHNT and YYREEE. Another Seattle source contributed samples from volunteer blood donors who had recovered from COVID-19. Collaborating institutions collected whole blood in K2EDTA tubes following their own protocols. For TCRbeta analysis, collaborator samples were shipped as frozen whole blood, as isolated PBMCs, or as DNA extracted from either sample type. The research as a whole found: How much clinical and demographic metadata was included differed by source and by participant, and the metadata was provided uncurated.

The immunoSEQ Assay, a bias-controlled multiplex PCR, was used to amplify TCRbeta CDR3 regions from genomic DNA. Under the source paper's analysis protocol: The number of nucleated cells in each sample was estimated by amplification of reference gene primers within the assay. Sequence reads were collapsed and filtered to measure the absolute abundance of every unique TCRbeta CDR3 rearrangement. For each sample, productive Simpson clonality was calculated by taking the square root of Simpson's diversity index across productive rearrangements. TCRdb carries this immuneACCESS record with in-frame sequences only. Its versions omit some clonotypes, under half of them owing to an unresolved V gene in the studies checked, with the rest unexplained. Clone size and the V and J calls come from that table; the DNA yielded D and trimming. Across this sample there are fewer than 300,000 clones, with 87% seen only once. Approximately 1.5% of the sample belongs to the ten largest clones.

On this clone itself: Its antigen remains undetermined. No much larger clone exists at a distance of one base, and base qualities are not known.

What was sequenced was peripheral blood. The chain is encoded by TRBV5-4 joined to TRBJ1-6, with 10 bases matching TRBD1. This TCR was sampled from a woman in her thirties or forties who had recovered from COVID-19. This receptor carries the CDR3 CASSPRDRGSNSPLHF. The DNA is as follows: TGTGCCAGCAGCCCCCGGGACAGGGGCTCTAATTCACCCCTCCACTTT.